The clone carrying this TCR beta chain was counted many times. Antigen: not known. Per germline, CDR1 SGHTA and CDR2 FQGNSA. The CDR3 totals 16 residues. V gave up 4 bases and J gave up 1 base, with 16 bases separating them. TCRdb passed the 5' RACE reads through MiXCR, listing each CDR3 protein once. The sample has approximately 32,000 distinct CDR3 sequences, 4% to 5% seen once. The sample comes from a study of early T cells in non-severe SARS-CoV-2 infection. General study findings and limits: VDJdb-based matching was biased toward anti-spike CD8 responses and missed private and CD4 specificities.

The clonotype comes from an adult who was a healthcare worker with PCR-confirmed SARS-CoV-2 infection or an uninfected control (not recorded which). The chain couples TRBV7-2 to TRBJ1-1, with D maybe TRBD1 (6 bases). The material sequenced was whole blood. In DNA form, the CDR3 reads TGTGCCAGCAGCTCCAGAGGCTGGGGGCCGAACACTGAAGCTTTCTTT. As protein: CASSSRGWGPNTEAFF.